This entry lists 21 T cell receptor beta chains sequenced from one sample in a study of blood T cell repertoires in COVID-19. Only in-frame clones appear in the TCRdb table, and some are missing; sequencing was by immunoSEQ multiplex PCR. The repertoire includes 200,000 to 250,000 clones, 82% of them detected once, and roughly 3.5% sits in the top ten. The sample taken for sequencing was PBMCs or T cells enriched from blood (not recorded which). The receptors were sampled from a woman aged 55 to 70 who had recovered from COVID-19.

The chain carries TRBV7-2 and TRBJ2-7; a weak D match, TRBD1 (5 bases). Germline CDR1 reads SGHTA; CDR2 reads FQGNSA. The CDR3 has 15 amino acids. The V end lost 1 base, the J end lost 0 bases, and 10 bases lay between the germline ends. DNA of the CDR3: TGTGCCAGCAGCTTAGGATCAGGGTTCTCCTACGAGCAGTACTTC. This gives the protein CASSLGSGFSYEQYF.

This sequence joins TRBV7-2 and TRBJ2-7; D gene uncertain. Germline V gene data show CDR1 as SGHTA and CDR2 as FQGNSA. Trimming pared 4 bases from V and 0 bases from J, leaving 4 bases between. CDR3 length: 12 residues. The CDR3 reads CASSSSSYEQYF. In DNA, the CDR3 is TGTGCCAGCAGCTCTAGCTCCTACGAGCAGTACTTC. Drawing the rest from reference TRBV7-2 and TRBJ2-7, the complete variable domain is GAGVSQSPSNKVTEKGKDVELRCDPISGHTALYWYRQSLGQGLEFLIYFQGNSAPDKSGLPSDRFSAERTGGSVSTLTIQRTQQEDSAVYLCASSSSSYEQYFGPGTRLTVT.

This clone was detected a few times. This chain joins TRBV5-1 and TRBJ2-7; 9 nucleotides line up with TRBD1. The CDR3 is made up of 13 amino acids. J was trimmed by 5 bases and V by 4 bases; bases with no gene match: 4. The germline V gene has CDR1 SGHRS and CDR2 YFSETQ. The CDR3 protein is CASSRDRVHEQYF. The CDR3 DNA sequence: TGCGCCAGCAGCAGGGACAGGGTCCACGAGCAGTACTTC.

V gene TRBV19 combines with J gene TRBJ2-7; TRBD1 matches at 7 bases. J lost 0 bases, V lost 4 bases, and 3 bases had no gene match. The CDR3 extends over 14 amino acids. CDR1 and CDR2 (germline): LNHDA, SQIVND (reference sequence). This CDR3 is CASSNRGSSYEQYF. CDR3 in DNA: TGTGCCAGTAGTAACAGGGGAAGCTCCTACGAGCAGTACTTC. The entire variable domain, with the rest obtained from reference TRBV19 and TRBJ2-7, is as follows: DGGITQSPKYLFRKEGQNVTLSCEQNLNHDAMYWYRQDPGQGLRLIYYSQIVNDFQKGDIAEGYSVSREKKESFPLTVTSAQKNPTAFYLCASSNRGSSYEQYFGPGTRLTVT.

V is TRBV5-1 and J is TRBJ2-1, with D possibly matching TRBD2 (6 bases). CDR1 and CDR2 (germline): SGHRS, YFSETQ. The CDR3 loop spans 17 amino acids. Trimming removed 2 bases from V and 4 bases from J, with 19 bases in between. The CDR3 nucleotides are TGCGCCAGCAGCTTAGGCGGCGGGACGTTTCTTTACAATGAGCAGTTCTTC. Translation: CASSLGGGTFLYNEQFF.

V and J are TRBV10-3 and TRBJ2-7, with a possible D match to TRBD2 (5 bases). Germline V CDR1 and CDR2: ENHRY, SYGVKD. This CDR3 comprises 13 residues. Between the trimmed V and J ends, which lost 10 bases and 6 bases, there was a span of 19 bases. The CDR3 DNA reads as TGTGCCAGCGTCCCTACCCCCGAGGGCGAGCAGTACTTC. Translating it yields CASVPTPEGEQYF.

V is TRBV15 and J is TRBJ2-4; TRBD2 aligns across 11 bases. CDR1 is LNHNV and CDR2 is YYDKDF in the germline V gene (reference sequence). CDR3 length: 17 residues. The V segment lost 5 bases and the J segment 3 bases; nucleotides outside the gene matches: 9. CDR3 coding DNA: TGTGCCACCAGCTACGCCCCTAGCGGGGGGCACAAAAACATTCAGTACTTC. Translated, it gives CATSYAPSGGHKNIQYF.

This clone was observed a handful of times. The V call is TRBV28, the J call TRBJ1-1; D is unclear. Trimming took 7 bases from V and 0 from J, leaving 21 bases between them. From germline, CDR1 is MDHEN and CDR2 SYDVKM. The CDR3 contains 17 residues. This CDR3 is CASKVRQSRFMNTEAFF. CDR3 DNA: TGTGCCAGCAAGGTCAGGCAGAGTCGATTTATGAACACTGAAGCTTTCTTT.

This clone was picked up one time. J is TRBJ2-5 and V is TRBV18, with TRBD1 identical over 9 bases. CDR1 and CDR2 from the germline V gene are KGHSH and LQKENI. With V trimmed by 3 bases and J by 6 bases, 5 bases remained unmatched. The CDR3 covers 14 residues. CDR3 sequence: CASSPRTGVKTQYF. In DNA form, the CDR3 reads TGTGCCAGCTCACCCCGGACAGGGGTAAAGACCCAGTACTTC.

The rearrangement uses TRBV7-2 and TRBJ2-6, with 12 bases fitting TRBD2. The germline gives CDR1 SGHTA, CDR2 FQGNSA. V trimming: 5 bases; J trimming: 11 bases; junction bases outside the gene matches: 7. CDR3 length: 15 residues. The CDR3, as DNA: TGTGCCAGCAGCCCGCGACTAGCGGGAGTTCACGTCCTGACTTTC. Protein product: CASSPRLAGVHVLTF.

In DNA, the CDR3 is TGTGCCAGCAGCAAGGCGGGGAACGAGCAGTACTTC. Protein product: CASSKAGNEQYF. The J gene is TRBJ2-7, the V gene TRBV11-2; D is perhaps TRBD2 (6 bases). Trimming removed 5 bases from V and 5 bases from J, with 10 bases in between. The CDR3 extends over 12 amino acids. Per germline, CDR1 SGHAT and CDR2 FQNNGV.

This clone appeared a single time. This chain links TRBV3-1 (or the pseudogene TRBV3-2) with TRBJ1-1, with TRBD1 as a possible D gene (5 bases). The CDR3 runs 14 residues. Germline-derived CDR1 and CDR2 are LGHDT and YNNKEL (reference sequence). The V gene lost 2 bases and the J gene lost 0 bases, with 7 bases spanning the gap. The CDR3, as DNA: TGTGCCAGCAGCCAACTGGACATGAACACTGAAGCTTTCTTT. This codes for CASSQLDMNTEAFF.

This clone is a singleton in its sample. This sequence joins TRBV9 and TRBJ1-2; possible D gene TRBD1, 6 bases. Germline V gene sequence: CDR1 SGDLS, CDR2 YYNGEE. The CDR3 length is 13 residues. V gave up 6 bases and J gave up 6 bases, with 15 bases separating them. The CDR3 sequence is CASNQGPIHGYTF. CDR3 DNA sequence: TGTGCCAGCAATCAGGGGCCAATACATGGCTACACCTTC.

The chain carries TRBV27 and TRBJ2-5, with D possibly TRBD1 on 6 matching bases. The CDR3 extends over 14 amino acids. Looked up from germline, CDR1 is MNHEY and CDR2 is SMNVEV (reference sequence). V was cut by 4 bases and J by 5 bases, with 14 bases left in between. CDR3 amino acids: CASSSPGQLETQYF. DNA for the CDR3: TGTGCCAGCAGTTCTCCTGGACAGTTGGAGACCCAGTACTTC.

The chain joins TRBV7-2 to TRBJ2-5, with a tentative D call TRBD2 (5 bases). The ends were cut back, 1 base at V and 2 bases at J, with 11 bases in the middle. Germline CDR1 and CDR2: SGHTA and FQGNSA. The length of the CDR3 is 15 residues. The CDR3: CASSLGQAVQETQYF. CDR3 in DNA: TGTGCCAGCAGCTTAGGTCAAGCGGTTCAAGAGACCCAGTACTTC.

The CDR3, as DNA: TGTGCCAGCAGCTTAAGGGGGACCGGGACAGGGACCTACAATGAGCAGTTCTTC. It codes for CASSLRGTGTGTYNEQFF. The chain recombines TRBV7-2 with TRBJ2-1, with 9 bases aligning to TRBD1. Germline-derived CDR1 and CDR2 are SGHTA and FQGNSA. The CDR3 contains 18 residues. The V segment lost 2 bases and the J segment 2 bases; nucleotides outside the gene matches: 10.

V gene TRBV7-8 combines with J gene TRBJ2-3, with TRBD2 matching 9 bases. With 5 bases clipped from V and 10 bases from J, the junction kept 10 bases outside the gene matches. This CDR3 is built from 14 residues. Germline lookup yields CDR1 SGHVS and CDR2 FQNEAQ. In DNA, the CDR3 is TGTGCCAGCAGCCCTTTATCAGTAGCGGGGGCGCAGTATTTT. It is translated as CASSPLSVAGAQYF.

This chain connects TRBV12-3 or TRBV12-4 to TRBJ1-3; the D is unclear. V lost 1 base to trimming and J lost 6 bases, with 4 bases between them. This CDR3 comprises 12 residues. This chain's CDR3 is CASSLGVNTIYF. CDR3 DNA sequence: TGTGCCAGCAGTTTAGGAGTAAACACCATATATTTT.

Here the CDR3 reads CASGLGSHNEKLFF. The DNA of the CDR3 is TGTGCTAGTGGTTTGGGCAGTCATAATGAAAAACTGTTTTTT. The chain couples TRBV12-5 to TRBJ1-4; unclear D gene. Germline CDR1 LGHNT, CDR2 FRNRAP. The length of the CDR3 is 14 residues. Trimming removed 1 base at V and 4 bases at J, with 7 bases between.

The chain recombines TRBV7-3 with TRBJ1-1; no clear D gene. Germline assignment: CDR1 SGHTA and CDR2 FQGTGA. V was cut by 5 bases and J by 12 bases, with 19 bases left in between. This CDR3 is 13 amino acids long. DNA of the CDR3: TGTGCCAGCAGCCCATCCTCCGGGATAACTACTTTCTTT. Encoded protein: CASSPSSGITTFF.

CDR3 nucleotides: TGCGCCAGCAGCGCCGGCCAGGACAATCAGCCCCAGCATTTT. Its protein is CASSAGQDNQPQHF. V gene TRBV5-1 combines with J gene TRBJ1-5; D not resolved. Trimming stripped 4 bases from V and 3 bases from J, with 11 bases between. Germline V gene lookup returns CDR1 SGHRS and CDR2 YFSETQ. The CDR3 covers 14 residues.